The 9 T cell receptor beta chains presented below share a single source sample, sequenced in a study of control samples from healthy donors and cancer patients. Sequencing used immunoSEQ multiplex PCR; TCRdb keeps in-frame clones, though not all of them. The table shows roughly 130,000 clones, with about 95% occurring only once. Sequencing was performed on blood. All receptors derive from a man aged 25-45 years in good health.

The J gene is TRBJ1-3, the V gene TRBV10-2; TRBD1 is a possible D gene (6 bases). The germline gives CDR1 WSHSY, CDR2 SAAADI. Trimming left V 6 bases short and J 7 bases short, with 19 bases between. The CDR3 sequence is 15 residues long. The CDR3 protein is CASSQLTGRGNTIYF. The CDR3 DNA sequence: TGCGCCAGCAGCCAACTGACAGGAAGGGGGAACACCATATATTTT.

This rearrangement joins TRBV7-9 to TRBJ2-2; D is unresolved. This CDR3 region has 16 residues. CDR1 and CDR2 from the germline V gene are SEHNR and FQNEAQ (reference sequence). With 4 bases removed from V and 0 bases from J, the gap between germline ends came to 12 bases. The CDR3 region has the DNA TGTGCCAGCAGCTCCTACGTGGTCGCGAACACCGGGGAGCTGTTTTTT. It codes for CASSSYVVANTGELFF.

The CDR3 nucleotides are TGTGCCAGCAGTAGGGGGACCTCCTCCTATAATTCACCCCTCCACTTT. This encodes CASSRGTSSYNSPLHF. The chain recombines TRBV9 with TRBJ1-6, with TRBD1 as a possible D gene (6 bases). Per germline, CDR1 SGDLS and CDR2 YYNGEE. The CDR3 consists of 16 residues. Trimming cost V 5 bases and J 0 bases, with 12 bases left between them.

CDR3 in DNA: TGTGCCAGCAGCTTCCGACAGGGGCCCTACGAGCAGTACTTC. Translation: CASSFRQGPYEQYF. V gene TRBV5-5 combines with J gene TRBJ2-7, with 8 bases aligning to TRBD1. This CDR3 region has 14 residues. J lost 2 bases, V lost 2 bases, and 3 bases had no gene match. Germline values: CDR1 SGHKS, CDR2 YYEKEE (reference sequence).

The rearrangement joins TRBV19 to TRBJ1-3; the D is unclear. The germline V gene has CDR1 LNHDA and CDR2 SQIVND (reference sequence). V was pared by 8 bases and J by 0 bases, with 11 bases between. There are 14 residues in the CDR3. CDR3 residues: CASLKLSSGNTIYF. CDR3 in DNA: TGTGCCAGTCTGAAACTTAGCTCTGGAAACACCATATATTTT.

The CDR3: CASSLRDRVADTQYF. Here the CDR3 DNA reads TGTGCCAGCAGCTTGAGGGACAGGGTTGCAGATACGCAGTATTTT. This rearrangement joins TRBV11-1 to TRBJ2-3; 9 bases are shared with TRBD1. V shed 3 bases, J shed 4 bases, and the junction held 5 bases outside the gene matches. Germline values: CDR1 SGHAT, CDR2 FQDESV (reference sequence). This CDR3 is built from 15 residues.

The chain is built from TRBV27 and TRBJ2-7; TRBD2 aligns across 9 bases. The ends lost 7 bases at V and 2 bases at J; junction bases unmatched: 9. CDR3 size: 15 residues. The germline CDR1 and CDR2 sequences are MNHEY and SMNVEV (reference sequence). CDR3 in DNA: TGTGCCAGCAACCCGCGGGCGGGGGGGCCCTACGAGCAGTACTTC. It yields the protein CASNPRAGGPYEQYF.

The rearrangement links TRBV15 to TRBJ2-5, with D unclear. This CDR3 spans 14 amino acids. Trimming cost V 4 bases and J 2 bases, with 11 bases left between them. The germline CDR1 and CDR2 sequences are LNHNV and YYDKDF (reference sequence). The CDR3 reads CATSTGLIQETQYF. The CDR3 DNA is TGTGCCACCAGCACAGGTCTGATACAAGAGACCCAGTACTTC.

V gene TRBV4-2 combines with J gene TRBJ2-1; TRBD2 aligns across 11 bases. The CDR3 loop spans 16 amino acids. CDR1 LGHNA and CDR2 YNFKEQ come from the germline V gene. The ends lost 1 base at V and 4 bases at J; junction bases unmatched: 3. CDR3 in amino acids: CASSQVPSGGYNEQFF. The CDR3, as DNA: TGTGCCAGCAGCCAAGTTCCTAGCGGGGGGTACAATGAGCAGTTCTTC.